The subject of this entry is one TCR beta chain. This sample was taken from a study of blood T cell repertoires in COVID-19. Looking at the study overall: The United States, Italy and Spain supplied acute and convalescent COVID-19 samples. T cells, B-cell-depleted T cells, or PBMCs supplied cDNA or gDNA.

Authors' processing steps: Quantification of nucleated cells was approximated via reference gene primer amplification. Sequenced by immunoSEQ multiplex PCR; TCRdb stores in-frame clones only, minus some. V, J and clone size reflect that table, while D and trimming were determined from the DNA. The data hold roughly 330,000 clones, with about 83% observed a single time. There are 11 residues in the CDR3. Trimming took off 4 bases at V and 13 bases at J, with 13 bases between the two ends. Germline V gene lookup returns CDR1 LGHDT and CDR2 YNNKEL (reference sequence). What was sequenced was peripheral blood. This chain links TRBV3-1 (or the pseudogene TRBV3-2) with TRBJ1-2, with D possibly TRBD1 on 6 matching bases. The receptor was derived from a woman aged 50 to 60 with acute or convalescent COVID-19. The CDR3 reads CASSRTGNTTF. The CDR3 DNA is TGTGCCAGCAGCCGCACAGGGAATACCACCTTC.